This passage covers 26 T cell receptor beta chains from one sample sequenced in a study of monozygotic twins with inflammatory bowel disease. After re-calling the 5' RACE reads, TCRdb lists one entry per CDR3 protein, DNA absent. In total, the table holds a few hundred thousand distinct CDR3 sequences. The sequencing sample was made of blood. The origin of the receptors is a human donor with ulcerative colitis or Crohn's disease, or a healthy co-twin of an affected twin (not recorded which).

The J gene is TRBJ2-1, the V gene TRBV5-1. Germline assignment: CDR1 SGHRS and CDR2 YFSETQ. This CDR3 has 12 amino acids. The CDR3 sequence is CASSFGRDEQFF.

The CDR3 region is CSARDVANQPQHF. The chain links TRBV20-1 to TRBJ1-5. The CDR3 spans 13 residues. Germline V CDR1 and CDR2: DFQATT, SNEGSKA (reference sequence).

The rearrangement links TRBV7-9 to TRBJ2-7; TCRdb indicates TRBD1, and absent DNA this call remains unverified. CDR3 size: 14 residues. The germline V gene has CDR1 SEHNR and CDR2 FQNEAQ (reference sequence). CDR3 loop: CASSSHRGGYEQYF.

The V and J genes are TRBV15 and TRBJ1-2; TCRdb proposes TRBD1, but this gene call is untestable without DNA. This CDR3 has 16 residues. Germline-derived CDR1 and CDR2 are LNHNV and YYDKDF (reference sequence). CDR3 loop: CATSRETAMGALGYTF.

The CDR3 protein is CASSLGQPQHF. The chain links TRBV12-3 or TRBV12-4 to TRBJ1-5. The CDR3 consists of 11 residues.

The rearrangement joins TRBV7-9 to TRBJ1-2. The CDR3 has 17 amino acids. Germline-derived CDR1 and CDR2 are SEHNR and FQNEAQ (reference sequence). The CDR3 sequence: CASSLRMGSTQNYGYTF. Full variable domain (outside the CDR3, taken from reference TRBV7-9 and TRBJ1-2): DTGVSQNPRHKITKRGQNVTFRCDPISEHNRLYWYRQTLGQGPEFLTYFQNEAQLEKSRLLSDRFSAERPKGSFSTLEIQRTEQGDSAMYLCASSLRMGSTQNYGYTFGSGTRLTVV.

CDR3 protein: CAISGGQYYGYTF. V gene TRBV10-3 combines with J gene TRBJ1-2; the D gene TCRdb calls, TRBD1, cannot be checked with no DNA. CDR3 length: 13 residues. Per the germline V gene, CDR1 is ENHRY and CDR2 is SYGVKD.

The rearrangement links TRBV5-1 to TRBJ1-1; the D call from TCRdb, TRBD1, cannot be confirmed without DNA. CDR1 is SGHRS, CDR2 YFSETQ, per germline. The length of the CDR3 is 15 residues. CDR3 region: CATRNVPTVNTEAFF.

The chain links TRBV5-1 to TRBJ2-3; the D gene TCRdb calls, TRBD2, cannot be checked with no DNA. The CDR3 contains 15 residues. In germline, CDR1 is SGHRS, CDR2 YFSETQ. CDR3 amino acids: CASSLVSGGTDTQYF.

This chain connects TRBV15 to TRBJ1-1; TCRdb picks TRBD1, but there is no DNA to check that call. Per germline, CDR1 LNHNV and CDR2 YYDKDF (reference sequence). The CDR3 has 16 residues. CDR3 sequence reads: CATSRDPPGYATEAFF.

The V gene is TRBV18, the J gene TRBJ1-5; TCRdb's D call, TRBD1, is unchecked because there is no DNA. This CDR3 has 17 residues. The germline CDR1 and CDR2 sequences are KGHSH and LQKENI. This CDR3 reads CASSLLVGGAVPQPQHF.

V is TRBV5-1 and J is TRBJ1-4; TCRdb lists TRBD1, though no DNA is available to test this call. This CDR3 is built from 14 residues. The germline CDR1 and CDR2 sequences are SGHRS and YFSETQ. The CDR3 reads CASAPTGLNEKLFF.

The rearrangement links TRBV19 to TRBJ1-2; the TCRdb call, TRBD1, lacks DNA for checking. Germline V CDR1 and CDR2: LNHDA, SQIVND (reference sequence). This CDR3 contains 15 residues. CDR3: CASSIQTGPNYGYTF.

The CDR3: CASSIYRVATDTQYF. The chain uses TRBV19 and TRBJ2-3; TCRdb's D gene call, TRBD1, goes unchecked for lack of DNA. The CDR3 length is 15 residues. Per the germline V gene, CDR1 is LNHDA and CDR2 is SQIVND (reference sequence).

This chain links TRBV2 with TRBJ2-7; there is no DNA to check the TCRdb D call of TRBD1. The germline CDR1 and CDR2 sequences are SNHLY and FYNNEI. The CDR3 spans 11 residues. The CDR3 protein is CAGRGAGEQYF.

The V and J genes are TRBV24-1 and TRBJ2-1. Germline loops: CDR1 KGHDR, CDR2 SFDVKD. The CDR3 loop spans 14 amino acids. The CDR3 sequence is CATSGYESYNEQFF.

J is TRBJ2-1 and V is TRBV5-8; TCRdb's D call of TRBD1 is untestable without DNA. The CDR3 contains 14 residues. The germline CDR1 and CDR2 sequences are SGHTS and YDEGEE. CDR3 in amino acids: CASSLEHPGDEQFF.

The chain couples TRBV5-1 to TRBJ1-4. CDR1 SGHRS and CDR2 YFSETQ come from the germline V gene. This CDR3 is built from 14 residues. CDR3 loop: CASSLTPANEKLFF.

The CDR3 protein is CASSDTGQAEAFF. The chain links TRBV2 to TRBJ1-1; TCRdb's D gene call, TRBD1, goes unchecked for lack of DNA. The CDR3 is 13 residues long. In germline, CDR1 is SNHLY, CDR2 FYNNEI.

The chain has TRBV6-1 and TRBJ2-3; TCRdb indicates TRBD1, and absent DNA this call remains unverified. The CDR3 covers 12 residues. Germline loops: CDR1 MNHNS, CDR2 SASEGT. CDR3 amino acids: CASRGTTDTQYF.

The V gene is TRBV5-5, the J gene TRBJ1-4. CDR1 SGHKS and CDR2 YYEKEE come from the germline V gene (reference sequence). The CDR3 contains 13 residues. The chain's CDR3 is CASSLEPRGKLFF.

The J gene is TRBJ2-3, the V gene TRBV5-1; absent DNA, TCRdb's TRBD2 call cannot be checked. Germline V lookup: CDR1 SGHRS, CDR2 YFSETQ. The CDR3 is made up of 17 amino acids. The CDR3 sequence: CASSIYPAGGPTDTQYF.

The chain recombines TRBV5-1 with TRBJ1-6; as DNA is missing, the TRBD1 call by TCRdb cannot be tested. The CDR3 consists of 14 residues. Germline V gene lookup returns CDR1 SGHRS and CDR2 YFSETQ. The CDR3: CASSSGTENSPLHF.

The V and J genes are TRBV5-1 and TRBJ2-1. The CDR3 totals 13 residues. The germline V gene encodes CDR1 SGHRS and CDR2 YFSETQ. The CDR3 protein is CASSLGARNEQFF.

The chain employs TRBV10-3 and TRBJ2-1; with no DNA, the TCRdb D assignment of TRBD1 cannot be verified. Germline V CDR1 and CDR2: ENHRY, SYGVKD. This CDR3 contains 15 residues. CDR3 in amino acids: CAISAGPTDENEQFF.

The CDR3 here is CASSLVGGSLNEKLFF. The chain joins TRBV7-2 to TRBJ1-4; lacking DNA, the TRBD1 call made by TCRdb goes unchecked. The CDR3 runs 16 residues. Looked up from germline, CDR1 is SGHTA and CDR2 is FQGNSA.